This record covers a single T cell receptor (beta chain). This record comes from a study of cytomegalovirus exposure and HLA in healthy donors. V was shortened by 10 bases and J by 4 bases, with 20 bases between the two germline ends. This CDR3 contains 15 residues. CDR1 is MDHEN, CDR2 SYDVKM, per germline. Primers: 60 Vbeta forward and 13 Jbeta reverse. The method was immunoSEQ multiplex PCR; TCRdb's version includes in-frame clones alone and lacks a portion of them. The sample includes roughly 120,000 clones, approximately 73% seen only once; the top ten take about 4.4%. The sample consisted of PBMCs. The rearrangement links TRBV28 to TRBJ1-3, with D possibly being TRBD1 (5 bases). The clonotype was recovered from a man aged 55 to 69 in good health and CMV-seropositive. CDR3 amino acids: CATYMWQGPGNTIYF. Written as DNA, the CDR3 is TGTGCCACCTACATGTGGCAGGGTCCGGGAAACACCATATATTTT.